The present T cell receptor beta chain was sequenced within a study of CD8+ T cells in alopecia areata. Study-wide results and limits: Patients shared TCRs less clearly than mice did, possibly owing to HLA.

Reverse transcribed after extraction, RNA yielded cDNA as the sequencing template. Produced via immunoSEQ multiplex PCR; TCRdb's table is partial and in-frame only. Of about 64,000 clones detected, roughly 45% appear once; the ten largest clones hold 51%. The germline gives CDR1 MNHEY, CDR2 SVGAGI. The V end lost 2 bases, the J end lost 8 bases, and 16 bases lay between the germline ends. The CDR3 consists of 15 residues. This clone was observed once. The antigen is undetermined. Researchers took lesional scalp punch biopsies and peripheral blood from people who were alopecia areata patients. Sorted out of PBMCs were CD4+ T cells and CD8+ T cells.

The gene calls are TRBV6-5 and TRBJ2-1; tentatively, D is TRBD1 or TRBD2 (7 bases each). The sequence was collected from a human donor with alopecia areata. The sequenced material came from NKG2D-low CD8+ T cells sorted from blood. The CDR3: CASSYEQGGDDEQFF. Written as DNA, the CDR3 is TGTGCCAGCAGTTACGAGCAGGGGGGGGACGATGAGCAGTTCTTC.